This T cell receptor beta chain originates from a study of naive and memory T cell subsets. There are many counts of this clonotype. The library had UMIs added by 3' ligation of an oligonucleotide to TCR cDNA. RNA was extracted from less than 3 ml of whole blood of healthy adults. Unsorted total RNA, about 1 to 1000 ng, was DNase treated before reverse transcription. This CDR3 region has 12 residues. V shed 2 bases and J shed 0 bases, with 4 bases lying between them. CDR1 is SQVTM and CDR2 is ANQGSEA in the germline V gene. The SP2 primer and nested alpha and beta constant region primers amplified ligated cDNA in four rounds. TCRdb analysed the 5' RACE reads with MiXCR anew, one entry per CDR3 protein. The sample has tens of thousands of distinct CDR3 sequences; approximately 16% are singletons.

This clonotype was obtained from a female donor in good health. The chain joins TRBV29-1 to TRBJ1-2, with unresolved D. The CDR3 sequence: CSVETANYGYTF. For the CDR3, the DNA is TGCAGCGTTGAAACAGCTAACTATGGCTACACCTTC.